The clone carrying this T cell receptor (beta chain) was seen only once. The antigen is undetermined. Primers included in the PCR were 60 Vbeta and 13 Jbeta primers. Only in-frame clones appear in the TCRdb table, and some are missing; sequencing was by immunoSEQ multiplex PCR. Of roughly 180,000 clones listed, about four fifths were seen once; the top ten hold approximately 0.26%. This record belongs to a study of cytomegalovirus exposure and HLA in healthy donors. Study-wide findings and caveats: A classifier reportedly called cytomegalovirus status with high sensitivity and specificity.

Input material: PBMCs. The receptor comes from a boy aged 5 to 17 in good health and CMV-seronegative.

CDR3 amino acids: CASSLATGQGASEQYF. The DNA for the CDR3 is TGTGCCAGCAGCTTAGCAACGGGACAGGGAGCGAGTGAGCAGTACTTC. The chain uses TRBV7-8 and TRBJ2-7, with 9 positions matching TRBD1. Germline V lookup: CDR1 SGHVS, CDR2 FQNEAQ. CDR3 length equals 16 residues. Unmatched junction bases numbered 10, after V lost 0 bases and J lost 7 bases. The full variable domain, with the rest looked up from reference TRBV7-8 and TRBJ2-7, is GAGVSQSPRYKVAKRGQDVALRCDPISGHVSLFWYQQALGQGPEFLTYFQNEAQLDKSGLPSDRFFAERPEGSVSTLKIQRTQQEDSAVYLCASSLATGQGASEQYFGPGTRLTVT.